This T cell receptor (beta chain) was recorded in a study of cytomegalovirus exposure and HLA in healthy donors. Germline CDR1 SGHVS, CDR2 FNYEAQ. The V and J ends lost 5 bases and 6 bases respectively, with 18 bases between them. This CDR3 has 15 amino acids. Details on this clone: What it binds is unknown.

Study results and limitations: In an earlier analysis, productive rearrangement rates for most beta V segments clustered near 87% or 30%. Some 17,000 TCR beta sequences were associated with HLA alleles at 0.05 false discovery rate in a later analysis.

Researchers ran the PCR with 60 Vbeta and 13 Jbeta primers. Data came from immunoSEQ multiplex PCR; TCRdb stores just in-frame clones and leaves some out. The sample holds over 100,000 clones, roughly 66% seen once. The source material was PBMCs. The source of this sequence is a young man in good health and CMV-seronegative. V gene TRBV7-6 combines with J gene TRBJ2-3, with D possibly being TRBD1 (5 bases). The CDR3 DNA is TGTGCCAGCAGCCAGGTGGCAGAGAACAGGGATACGCAGTATTTT. Its translation is CASSQVAENRDTQYF.